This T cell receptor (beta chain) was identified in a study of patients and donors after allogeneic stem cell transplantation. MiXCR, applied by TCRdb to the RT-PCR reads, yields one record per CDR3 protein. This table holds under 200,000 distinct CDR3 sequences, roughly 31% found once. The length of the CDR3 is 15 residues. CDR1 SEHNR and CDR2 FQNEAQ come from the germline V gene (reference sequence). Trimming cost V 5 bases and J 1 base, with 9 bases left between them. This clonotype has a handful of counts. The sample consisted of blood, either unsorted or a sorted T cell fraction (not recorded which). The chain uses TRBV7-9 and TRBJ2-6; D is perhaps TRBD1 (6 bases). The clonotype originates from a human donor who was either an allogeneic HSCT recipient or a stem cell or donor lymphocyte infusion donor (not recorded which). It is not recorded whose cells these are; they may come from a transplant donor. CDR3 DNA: TGTGCCAGCAGCCCAGGGGAATCTGGGGCCAACGTCCTGACTTTC. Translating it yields CASSPGESGANVLTF.